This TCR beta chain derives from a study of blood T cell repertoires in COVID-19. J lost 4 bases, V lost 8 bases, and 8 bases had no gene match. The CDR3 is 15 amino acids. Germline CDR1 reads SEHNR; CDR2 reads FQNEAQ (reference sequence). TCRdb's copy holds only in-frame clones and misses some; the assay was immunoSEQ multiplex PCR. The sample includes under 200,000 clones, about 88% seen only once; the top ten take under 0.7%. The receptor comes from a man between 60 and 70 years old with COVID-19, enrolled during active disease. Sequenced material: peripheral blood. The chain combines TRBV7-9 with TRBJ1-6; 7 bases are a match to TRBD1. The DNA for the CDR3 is TGTGCCAGCTCGAGTTGGGACAGTTATAATTCACCCCTCCACTTT. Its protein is CASSSWDSYNSPLHF.